This record looks at one TCR beta chain sequence and its context. What it recognizes is unknown. This sample was taken from a study of beta chain features in type 1 diabetes. Isolated RNA was reverse transcribed in full, so expressed TCRB transcripts were sequenced. Produced via immunoSEQ multiplex PCR; TCRdb's table is partial and in-frame only. The sample gives about 120,000 clones, approximately 16% of which show up once; less than 3% is in the top ten. This CDR3 has 14 amino acids. Germline V gene lookup returns CDR1 SGHRS and CDR2 YFSETQ. V was clipped by 0 bases and J by 1 base, with 7 bases between them. Notes on the study in general: When Type 1 diabetes patients were examined, their TCRB CDR3s proved moderately but significantly shorter in all four CD4+ subsets.

Specimen: central memory CD4+ T cells from blood. This TCR derives from a man aged 30-40 years with type 1 diabetes. This sequence joins TRBV5-1 and TRBJ1-1, with D unclear. CDR3 sequence reads: CASSLGRRNTEAFF. For the CDR3, the DNA is TGCGCCAGCAGCTTGGGGAGGCGGAACACTGAAGCTTTCTTT.